This T cell receptor beta chain was observed in a study of T cell responses to AZD1222 COVID-19 vaccine. Overall study findings and caveats: Researchers report vaccine-associated CD4 TCRs spanning spike, with dominance at 160-218 and 743-854. Donors were chiefly white British, with a greater number of females, and clonal diversity was perhaps underestimated.

Germline CDR1 is WSHSY and CDR2 is SAAADI. CDR3 length equals 15 residues. Germline trimming cut 3 bases from V and 3 bases from J; bases unmatched to any gene: 3. Concerning this clone: Its cognate antigen is unknown.

TCRdb's copy holds only in-frame clones and misses some; the assay was immunoSEQ multiplex PCR. Here the sample spans 100,000 to 150,000 clones, about nine tenths being singletons. This clonotype was sampled from an adult in good health. Here the sequenced sample was peripheral blood, taken on day 0 of AZD1222 vaccination. The chain recombines TRBV10-2 with TRBJ2-5; 11 nucleotides match TRBD2. This CDR3 is CASSDTSGSKETQYF. In nucleotides, the CDR3 is TGCGCCAGCAGTGATACTAGCGGGAGTAAAGAGACCCAGTACTTC.